These 10 T cell receptor beta chains were all obtained from the same sample, sequenced in a study of T cell responses to AZD1222 COVID-19 vaccine. Assay used: immunoSEQ multiplex PCR; TCRdb lists only in-frame clones, some missing. Of just under 150,000 clones listed, about 86% were seen once; the top ten hold less than 6%. The sequencing used peripheral blood, collected 28 days after the second AZD1222 dose. Source of these receptors: an adult who received the AZD1222 COVID-19 vaccine.

The chain is built from TRBV6-5 and TRBJ1-4; D is unresolved. Trimming stripped 6 bases from V and 1 base from J, with 12 bases between. The germline V gene encodes CDR1 MNHEY and CDR2 SVGAGI. The CDR3 length is 15 residues. The CDR3 spells CASRQNLGTNEKLFF. The CDR3 DNA reads TGTGCCAGCAGACAGAACCTAGGAACTAATGAAAAACTGTTTTTT.

This chain joins TRBV12-3 or TRBV12-4 and TRBJ1-2, with D possibly TRBD1 on 5 matching bases. V was clipped by 4 bases and J by 2 bases, with 8 bases between them. This CDR3 contains 13 residues. The CDR3 DNA sequence: TGTGCCAGCAGTTATACAGGAAACTATGGCTACACCTTC. It yields the protein CASSYTGNYGYTF.

This chain uses TRBV5-4 with TRBJ1-1; no firm D call. The CDR3 covers 13 residues. V lost 0 bases, J lost 2 bases, and 5 bases lay in between. In germline, CDR1 is SGHNT, CDR2 YYREEE (reference sequence). The DNA of the CDR3 is TGTGCCAGCAGCTTGGAGAGAAACACTGAAGCTTTCTTT. Its translation: CASSLERNTEAFF.

V is TRBV18 and J is TRBJ2-6; D is uncertain. The CDR3 consists of 14 residues. Germline CDR1 reads KGHSH; CDR2 reads LQKENI. Trimming left V 3 bases short and J 2 bases short, with 5 bases between. DNA for the CDR3: TGTGCCAGCTCACCCCCCCCTGGGGCCAACGTCCTGACTTTC. Its translation is CASSPPPGANVLTF. Filled out from reference TRBV18 and TRBJ2-6, the complete variable domain reads NAGVMQNPRHLVRRRGQEARLRCSPMKGHSHVYWYRQLPEEGLKFMVYLQKENIIDESGMPKERFSAEFPKEGPSILRIQQVVRGDSAAYFCASSPPPGANVLTFGAGSRLTVL.

This chain connects TRBV19 to TRBJ2-3; D is uncertain. V lost 4 bases and J 2 bases, leaving 13 bases between the germline ends. Germline values: CDR1 LNHDA, CDR2 SQIVND (reference sequence). The CDR3 has 15 amino acids. DNA of the CDR3: TGTGCCAGTAGTACCCCCCTATCGTTCACAGATACGCAGTATTTT. Residues: CASSTPLSFTDTQYF.

The chain couples TRBV3-1 (or the pseudogene TRBV3-2) to TRBJ2-7, with 12 nucleotides matching TRBD2. V trimming: 4 bases; J trimming: 7 bases; junction bases outside the gene matches: 8. This CDR3 has 15 amino acids. Germline V gene sequence: CDR1 LGHDT, CDR2 YNNKEL (reference sequence). DNA for the CDR3: TGTGCCAGCAGCCTCACCTCCGGGACTAGCGGGGAGCAGTACTTC. Translated, it gives CASSLTSGTSGEQYF.

This chain uses TRBV10-3 with TRBJ2-5, with TRBD1 matching 10 bases. Germline V gene sequence: CDR1 ENHRY, CDR2 SYGVKD. The CDR3 consists of 16 residues. J gave up 5 bases and V 3 bases, and 9 bases lay outside the gene matches. This CDR3 is CAISERPGQGRETQYF. Written as DNA, the CDR3 is TGTGCCATCAGTGAAAGGCCGGGACAGGGGCGGGAGACCCAGTACTTC.

This clone was detected only a few times. The chain uses TRBV7-6 and TRBJ1-1; weak D call: TRBD1 (6 bases). The CDR3 has 15 amino acids. CDR1 and CDR2 (germline): SGHVS, FNYEAQ. V was clipped by 5 bases and J by 1 base, with 14 bases between them. The CDR3: CASSATQGRNTEAFF. CDR3 nucleotide sequence: TGTGCCAGCAGCGCAACCCAGGGGAGGAACACTGAAGCTTTCTTT.

CDR3 DNA sequence: TGTGCCAGCAGACTCGGGACTAGCTACTCCTACGAGCAGTACTTC. Translation: CASRLGTSYSYEQYF. V is TRBV3-1 (or the pseudogene TRBV3-2) and J is TRBJ2-7; 9 bases are a match to TRBD2. V dropped 6 bases and J dropped 0; count of bases not matched to a gene: 6. CDR3 length: 15 residues. Germline V gene data show CDR1 as LGHDT and CDR2 as YNNKEL (reference sequence).

This rearrangement joins TRBV28 to TRBJ1-2; D unclear. The CDR3 is 12 amino acids. V was pared by 3 bases and J by 4 bases, with 6 bases between. CDR1 is MDHEN and CDR2 is SYDVKM in the germline V gene. CDR3 residues: CASSLSIYGYTF. Written as DNA, the CDR3 is TGTGCCAGCAGTTTGTCGATCTATGGCTACACCTTC.